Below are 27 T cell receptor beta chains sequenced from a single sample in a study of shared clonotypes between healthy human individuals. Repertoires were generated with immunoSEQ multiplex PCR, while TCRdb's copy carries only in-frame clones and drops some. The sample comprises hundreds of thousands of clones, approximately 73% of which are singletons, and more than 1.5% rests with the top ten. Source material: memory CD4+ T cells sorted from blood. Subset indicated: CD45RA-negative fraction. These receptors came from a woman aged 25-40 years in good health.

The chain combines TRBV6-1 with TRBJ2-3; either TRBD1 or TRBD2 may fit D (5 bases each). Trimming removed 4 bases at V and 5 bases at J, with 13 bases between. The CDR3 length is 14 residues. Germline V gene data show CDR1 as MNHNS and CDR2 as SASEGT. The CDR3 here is CASSARWDGDTQYF. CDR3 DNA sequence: TGTGCCAGCAGTGCCCGATGGGACGGAGATACGCAGTATTTT.

The DNA of the CDR3 is TGTGCCTGGAGTAAGGCGGAAACCATCTCCTACAATGAGCAGTTCTTC. This gives the protein CAWSKAETISYNEQFF. V and J are TRBV30 and TRBJ2-1, with no clear D. This CDR3 has 16 residues. Germline V gene data show CDR1 as GTSNPN and CDR2 as SVGIG (reference sequence). The V end lost 2 bases, the J end lost 0 bases, and 14 bases lay between the germline ends. The full variable domain, with the rest looked up from reference TRBV30 and TRBJ2-1, is SQTIHQWPATLVQPVGSPLSLECTVEGTSNPNLYWYRQAAGRGLQLLFYSVGIGQISSEVPQNLSASRPQDRQFILSSKKLLLSDSGFYLCAWSKAETISYNEQFFGPGTRLTVL.

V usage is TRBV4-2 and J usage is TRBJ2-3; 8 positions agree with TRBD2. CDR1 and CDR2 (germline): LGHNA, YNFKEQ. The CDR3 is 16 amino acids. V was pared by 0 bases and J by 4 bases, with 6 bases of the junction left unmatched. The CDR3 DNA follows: TGTGCCAGCAGCCAAGATAGTGCGGGGGGTCCAGATACGCAGTATTTT. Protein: CASSQDSAGGPDTQYF.

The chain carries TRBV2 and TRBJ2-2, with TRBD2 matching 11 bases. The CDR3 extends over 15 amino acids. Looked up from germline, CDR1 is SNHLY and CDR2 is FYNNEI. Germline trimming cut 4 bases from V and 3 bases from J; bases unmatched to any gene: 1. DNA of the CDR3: TGTGCCAGCAGTGGACTAGCGGGGCACACCGGGGAGCTGTTTTTT. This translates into CASSGLAGHTGELFF.

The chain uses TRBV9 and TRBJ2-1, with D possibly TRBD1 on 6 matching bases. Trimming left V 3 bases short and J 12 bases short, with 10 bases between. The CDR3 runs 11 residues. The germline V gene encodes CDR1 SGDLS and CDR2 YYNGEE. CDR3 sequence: CASSEGVGQFF. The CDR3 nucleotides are TGTGCCAGCAGCGAGGGGGTGGGGCAGTTCTTC. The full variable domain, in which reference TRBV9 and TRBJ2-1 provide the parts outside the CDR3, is DSGVTQTPKHLITATGQRVTLRCSPRSGDLSVYWYQQSLDQGLQFLIQYYNGEERAKGNILERFSAQQFPDLHSELNLSSLELGDSALYFCASSEGVGQFFGPGTRLTVL.

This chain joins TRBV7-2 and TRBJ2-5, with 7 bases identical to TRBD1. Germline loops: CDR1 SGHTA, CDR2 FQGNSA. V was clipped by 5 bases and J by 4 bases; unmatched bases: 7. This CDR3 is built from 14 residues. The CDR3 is CASSLGTAAETQYF. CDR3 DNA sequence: TGTGCCAGCAGCCTCGGGACAGCAGCAGAGACCCAGTACTTC.

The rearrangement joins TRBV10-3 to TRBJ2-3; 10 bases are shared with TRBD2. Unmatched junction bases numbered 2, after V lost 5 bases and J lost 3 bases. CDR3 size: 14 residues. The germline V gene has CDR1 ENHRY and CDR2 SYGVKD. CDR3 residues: CAISPAGGTDTQYF. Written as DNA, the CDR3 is TGTGCCATCAGTCCAGCGGGAGGGACAGATACGCAGTATTTT.

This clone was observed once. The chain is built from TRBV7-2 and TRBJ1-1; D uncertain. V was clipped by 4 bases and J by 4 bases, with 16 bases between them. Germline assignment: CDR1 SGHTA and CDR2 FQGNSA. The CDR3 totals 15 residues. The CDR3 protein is CASSSYLQASTEAFF. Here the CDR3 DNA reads TGTGCCAGCAGCTCGTATCTCCAGGCGAGCACTGAAGCTTTCTTT. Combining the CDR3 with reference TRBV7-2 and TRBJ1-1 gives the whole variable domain GAGVSQSPSNKVTEKGKDVELRCDPISGHTALYWYRQSLGQGLEFLIYFQGNSAPDKSGLPSDRFSAERTGGSVSTLTIQRTQQEDSAVYLCASSSYLQASTEAFFGQGTRLTVV.

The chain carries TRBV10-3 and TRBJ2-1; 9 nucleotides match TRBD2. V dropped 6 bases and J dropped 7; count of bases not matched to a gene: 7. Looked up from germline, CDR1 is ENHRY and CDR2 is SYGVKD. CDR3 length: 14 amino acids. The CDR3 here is CAIRAGGPGNEQFF. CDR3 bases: TGTGCCATCAGGGCGGGAGGGCCGGGGAATGAGCAGTTCTTC.

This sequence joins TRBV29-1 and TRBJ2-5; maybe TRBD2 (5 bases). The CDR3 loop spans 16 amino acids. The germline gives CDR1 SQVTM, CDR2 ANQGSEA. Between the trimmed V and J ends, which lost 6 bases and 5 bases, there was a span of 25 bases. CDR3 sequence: CSVRTPPEKRYETQYF. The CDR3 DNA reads TGCAGCGTCCGTACGCCCCCTGAAAAGCGGTATGAGACCCAGTACTTC.

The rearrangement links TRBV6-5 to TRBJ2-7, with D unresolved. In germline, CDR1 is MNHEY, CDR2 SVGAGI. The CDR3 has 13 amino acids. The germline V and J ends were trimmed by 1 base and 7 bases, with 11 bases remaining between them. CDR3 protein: CASSYFSGEEQYF. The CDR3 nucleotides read TGTGCCAGCAGTTACTTTTCAGGTGAAGAGCAGTACTTC.

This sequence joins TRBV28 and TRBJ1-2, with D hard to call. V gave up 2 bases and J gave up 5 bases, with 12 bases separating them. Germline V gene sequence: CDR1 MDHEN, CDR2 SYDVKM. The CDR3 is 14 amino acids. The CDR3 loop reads CASSLGSTYYGYTF. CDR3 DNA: TGTGCCAGCAGTTTAGGATCCACCTATTATGGCTACACCTTC.

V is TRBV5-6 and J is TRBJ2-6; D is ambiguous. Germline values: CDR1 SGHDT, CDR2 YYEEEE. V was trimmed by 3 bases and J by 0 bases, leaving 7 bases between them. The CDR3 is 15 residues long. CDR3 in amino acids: CASSSWGSGANVLTF. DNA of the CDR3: TGTGCCAGCAGCTCCTGGGGCTCTGGGGCCAACGTCCTGACTTTC. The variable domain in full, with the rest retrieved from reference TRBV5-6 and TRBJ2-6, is DAGVTQSPTHLIKTRGQQVTLRCSPKSGHDTVSWYQQALGQGPQFIFQYYEEEERQRGNFPDRFSGHQFPNYSSELNVNALLLGDSALYLCASSSWGSGANVLTFGAGSRLTVL.

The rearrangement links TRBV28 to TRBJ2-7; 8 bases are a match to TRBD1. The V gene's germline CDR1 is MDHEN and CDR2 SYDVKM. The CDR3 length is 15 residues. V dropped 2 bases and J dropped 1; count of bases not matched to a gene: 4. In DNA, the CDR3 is TGTGCCAGCAGTTTAGGGGACAGGAGGTCCTACGAGCAGTACTTC. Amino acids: CASSLGDRRSYEQYF.

CDR3 in DNA: TGTGCCAGCAGCTCCCGTTGGGGGGTGGAGACCCAGTACTTC. Its protein is CASSSRWGVETQYF. The chain has TRBV7-2 and TRBJ2-5, with a weak D call TRBD2 (6 bases). The CDR3 is made up of 14 amino acids. CDR1 SGHTA and CDR2 FQGNSA come from the germline V gene. The V end was cut by 4 bases, the J end by 5 bases, with 14 bases between. Full variable domain (missing parts from reference TRBV7-2 and TRBJ2-5): GAGVSQSPSNKVTEKGKDVELRCDPISGHTALYWYRQSLGQGLEFLIYFQGNSAPDKSGLPSDRFSAERTGGSVSTLTIQRTQQEDSAVYLCASSSRWGVETQYFGPGTRLLVL.

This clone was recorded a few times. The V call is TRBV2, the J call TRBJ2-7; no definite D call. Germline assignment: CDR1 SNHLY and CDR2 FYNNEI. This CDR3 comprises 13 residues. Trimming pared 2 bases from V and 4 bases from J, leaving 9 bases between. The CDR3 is CASSELSMYEQYF. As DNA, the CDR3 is TGTGCCAGCAGTGAATTAAGTATGTACGAGCAGTACTTC.

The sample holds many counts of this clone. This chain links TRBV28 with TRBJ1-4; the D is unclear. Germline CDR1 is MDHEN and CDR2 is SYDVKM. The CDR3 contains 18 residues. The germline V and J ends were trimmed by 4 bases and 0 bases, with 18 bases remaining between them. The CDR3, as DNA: TGTGCCAGCAGTTCGGGCAGGATAACTACCGCAACTAATGAAAAACTGTTTTTT. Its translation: CASSSGRITTATNEKLFF.

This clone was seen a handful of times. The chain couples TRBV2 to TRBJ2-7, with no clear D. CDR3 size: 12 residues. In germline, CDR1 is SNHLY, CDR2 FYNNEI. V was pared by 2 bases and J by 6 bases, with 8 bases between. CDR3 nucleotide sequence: TGTGCCAGCAGTGAATGGGTTGGCGAGCAGTACTTC. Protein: CASSEWVGEQYF.

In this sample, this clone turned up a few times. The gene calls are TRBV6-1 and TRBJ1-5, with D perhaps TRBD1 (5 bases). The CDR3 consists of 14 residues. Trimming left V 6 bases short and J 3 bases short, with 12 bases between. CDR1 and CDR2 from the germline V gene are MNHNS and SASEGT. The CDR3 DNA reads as TGTGCCAGCAGATACAGGATTCCCAATCAGCCCCAGCATTTT. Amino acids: CASRYRIPNQPQHF.

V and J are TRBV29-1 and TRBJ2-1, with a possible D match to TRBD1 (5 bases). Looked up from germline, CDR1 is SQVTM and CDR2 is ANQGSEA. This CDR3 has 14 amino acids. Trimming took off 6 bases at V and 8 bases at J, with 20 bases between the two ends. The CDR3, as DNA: TGCAGCGTAGCACAAGGGGTTGGCTTCGATGAGCAGTTCTTC. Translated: CSVAQGVGFDEQFF.

In nucleotides, the CDR3 is TGTGCCAGCAGTGCGGGGACAGGGGCGGAAAATGAAAAACTGTTTTTT. Protein product: CASSAGTGAENEKLFF. This rearrangement joins TRBV2 to TRBJ1-4; 10 nucleotides line up with TRBD1. This CDR3 has 16 residues. Germline CDR1 and CDR2: SNHLY and FYNNEI. Unmatched junction bases numbered 7, after V lost 4 bases and J lost 5 bases.

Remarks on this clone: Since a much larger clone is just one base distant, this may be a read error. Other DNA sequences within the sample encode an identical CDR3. CDR3 bases: TGTGCCAGCAGTGAACGGTCTGGGGCCAACGTCCTGACTTTC. Translated, it gives CASSERSGANVLTF. The chain carries TRBV2 and TRBJ2-6, with D unclear. CDR1 is SNHLY and CDR2 is FYNNEI in the germline V gene. This CDR3 spans 14 amino acids. With 2 bases removed from V and 1 base from J, the gap between germline ends came to 3 bases.

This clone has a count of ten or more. The CDR3 loop is CASSEGRVGNQPQHF. The CDR3 region has the DNA TGCGCCAGCAGTGAAGGGAGGGTAGGGAATCAGCCCCAGCATTTT. The chain couples TRBV10-2 to TRBJ1-5, with D unclear. Per the germline V gene, CDR1 is WSHSY and CDR2 is SAAADI. V lost 3 bases and J 4 bases, leaving 13 bases between the germline ends. The CDR3 has 15 amino acids.

The CDR3 nucleotides are TGTGCCAGCAGTTACTCGATCGAGTCGGGAAACTATGGCTACACCTTC. This gives the protein CASSYSIESGNYGYTF. The V gene is TRBV6-5, the J gene TRBJ1-2; no definite D call. The CDR3 contains 16 residues. V was trimmed by 0 bases and J by 2 bases, leaving 13 bases between them. CDR1 and CDR2 from the germline V gene are MNHEY and SVGAGI.

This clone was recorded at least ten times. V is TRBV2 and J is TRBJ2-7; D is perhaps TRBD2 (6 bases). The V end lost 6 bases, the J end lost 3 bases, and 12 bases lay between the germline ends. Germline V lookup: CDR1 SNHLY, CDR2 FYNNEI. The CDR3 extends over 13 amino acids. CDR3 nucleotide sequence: TGTGCCAGCAGGGGGGACTTCTTCTACGAGCAGTACTTC. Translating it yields CASRGDFFYEQYF.

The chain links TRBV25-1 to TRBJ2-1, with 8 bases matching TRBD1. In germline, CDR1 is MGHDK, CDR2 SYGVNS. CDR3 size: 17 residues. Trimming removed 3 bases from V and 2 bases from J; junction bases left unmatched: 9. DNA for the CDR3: TGTGCCAGCAGTGAGAATCAGGGGGCGGTCCCCTACAATGAGCAGTTCTTC. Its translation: CASSENQGAVPYNEQFF.

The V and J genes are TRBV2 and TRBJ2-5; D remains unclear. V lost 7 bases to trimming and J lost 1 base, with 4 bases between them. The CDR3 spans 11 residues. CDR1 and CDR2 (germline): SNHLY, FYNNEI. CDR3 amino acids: CASKIQETQYF. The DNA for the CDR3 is TGTGCCAGCAAAATCCAAGAGACCCAGTACTTC.